The 27 T cell receptor beta chains reported below all come from one sample, sequenced in a study of post-analysis software for immune sequencing data. Notes on the study in general: When patients were compared with controls, about five TRBV segments were more frequent, TRBV5-6, TRBV5-1 and TRBV20-1 among them.

For these receptors, no antigen is known. Incorporated into the TCR beta cDNA libraries were unique molecular identifiers, which served to reduce PCR and sequencing biases. From the PCR reads, TCRdb called clonotypes with MiXCR, one entry per CDR3 protein. Of 650,000 to 900,000 distinct CDR3 sequences in the sample, 46% are singletons; the top ten hold around 4.7%. The sequencing sample was made of blood. All receptors derive from a girl aged 10-17 years with multiple sclerosis.

This clonotype turned up a few times. As DNA, the CDR3 is TGCAGTGCTATCCGGGCTCTTGGCCCAGATACGCAGTATTTT. Protein: CSAIRALGPDTQYF. This chain links TRBV20-1 with TRBJ2-3, with no clear D. V was pared by 4 bases and J by 4 bases, with 15 bases between. There are 14 residues in the CDR3. Germline CDR1 and CDR2: DFQATT and SNEGSKA (reference sequence).

A few counts support this clonotype. V is TRBV29-1 and J is TRBJ2-1, with 10 bases matching TRBD1. J was trimmed by 6 bases and V by 4 bases; bases with no gene match: 6. The CDR3 extends over 14 amino acids. In germline, CDR1 is SQVTM, CDR2 ANQGSEA. For the CDR3, the DNA is TGCAGCGTTGGGGACAGGGGAATCGTCAATGAGCAGTTCTTC. This codes for CSVGDRGIVNEQFF.

This clonotype came up a few times. The DNA for the CDR3 is TGTGCCAGCAGCACAGGGTTCTTTCTGTCTGGGGCCAACGTCCTGACTTTC. Translated: CASSTGFFLSGANVLTF. The rearrangement links TRBV11-2 to TRBJ2-6; TRBD1 might be the D (6 bases). V was trimmed by 5 bases and J by 1 base, leaving 15 bases between them. Germline V gives CDR1 SGHAT, CDR2 FQNNGV. The CDR3 is 17 residues long.

V and J are TRBV10-3 and TRBJ2-7; TRBD1 might be the D (7 bases). CDR3 size: 18 residues. The germline V gene has CDR1 ENHRY and CDR2 SYGVKD. The V gene lost 6 bases and the J gene lost 2 bases, with 26 bases spanning the gap. In DNA, the CDR3 is TGTGCCATCAGGGATACCGTTGGAAGCAGGGGGGATACCTACGAGCAGTACTTC. The encoded protein is CAIRDTVGSRGDTYEQYF.

This rearrangement joins TRBV7-3 to TRBJ2-3, with D possibly TRBD2 on 6 matching bases. Germline V gives CDR1 SGHTA, CDR2 FQGTGA. V was trimmed by 3 bases and J by 6 bases, leaving 13 bases between them. The CDR3 extends over 14 amino acids. CDR3 nucleotides: TGTGCCAGCAGCTTGACTAGAGGGTCGGATACGCAGTATTTT. This sequence encodes CASSLTRGSDTQYF.

This chain joins TRBV12-3 or TRBV12-4 and TRBJ2-7, with 10 bases identical to TRBD1. The CDR3 loop spans 15 amino acids. Trimming cost V 6 bases and J 5 bases; bases outside gene matches: 10. Here the CDR3 DNA reads TGTGCCAGCAGGTCACGGGACAGGGGAAAGGACGAGCAGTACTTC. This codes for CASRSRDRGKDEQYF.

This chain connects TRBV18 to TRBJ2-1, with 7 bases fitting TRBD1. The CDR3 extends over 16 amino acids. Germline CDR1 reads KGHSH; CDR2 reads LQKENI. The V and J ends lost 3 bases and 0 bases, in that order; junction bases with no gene match: 5. CDR3 amino acids: CASSPLRQGSYNEQFF. CDR3 bases: TGTGCCAGCTCACCCCTAAGACAGGGCTCCTACAATGAGCAGTTCTTC.

The chain combines TRBV2 with TRBJ2-1, with 12 bases matching TRBD2. The germline V gene has CDR1 SNHLY and CDR2 FYNNEI. The CDR3 is 12 amino acids. The V segment lost 10 bases and the J segment 9 bases; nucleotides outside the gene matches: 4. This CDR3 is CATGLAGIEQFF. CDR3 DNA: TGTGCCACCGGACTAGCGGGAATTGAGCAGTTCTTC.

The chain combines TRBV5-4 with TRBJ2-5, with D perhaps matching TRBD1 (6 bases). V lost 0 bases and J lost 1, with 10 bases in between. CDR3 length equals 15 residues. Germline lookup yields CDR1 SGHNT and CDR2 YYREEE (reference sequence). CDR3 DNA sequence: TGTGCCAGCAGCTTGGTAGGACAGCTCCAAGAGACCCAGTACTTC. Protein: CASSLVGQLQETQYF.

V is TRBV10-2 and J is TRBJ2-7; D may match TRBD1 or TRBD2 (5 bases each). Trimming stripped 2 bases from V and 6 bases from J, with 11 bases between. The CDR3 is 13 residues long. CDR1 WSHSY and CDR2 SAAADI come from the germline V gene. The CDR3 region has the DNA TGCGCCAGCAGTGAGACACGGGGCAGCGAGCAGTACTTC. Encoded protein: CASSETRGSEQYF.

This chain connects TRBV7-2 to TRBJ2-5; TRBD1 or TRBD2 may be the D gene (5 bases each). The CDR3 has 16 residues. Per the germline V gene, CDR1 is SGHTA and CDR2 is FQGNSA. The V end lost 5 bases, the J end lost 2 bases, and 18 bases lay between the germline ends. For the CDR3, the DNA is TGTGCCAGCAGCGCGAGGGGCCTAGCACTGCAAGAGACCCAGTACTTC. Protein product: CASSARGLALQETQYF.

This chain connects TRBV20-1 to TRBJ2-1, with D perhaps assigned TRBD1 or TRBD2 (5 bases each). Deletions cut 2 bases from V and 13 bases from J, with 15 bases between. The CDR3 totals 12 residues. The germline CDR1 and CDR2 sequences are DFQATT and SNEGSKA (reference sequence). The CDR3 DNA reads as TGCAGTGCTAGATGGGGACCATACTCCCAGTTCTTC. It specifies CSARWGPYSQFF.

In regard to this clonotype: One end of the junction fails to match germline, which may point to a read error. The gene calls are TRBV15 and TRBJ2-1, with TRBD2 as a possible D gene (5 bases). The CDR3 has 13 amino acids. Germline CDR1 LNHNV, CDR2 YYDKDF (reference sequence). CDR3 residues: CATSRGLPNEQFF. CDR3 DNA: TGCGCCACCAGCAGAGGACTCCCCAATGAGCAGTTCTTC.

The gene calls are TRBV7-6 and TRBJ2-1; tentatively, D is TRBD2 (6 bases). Germline V gene lookup returns CDR1 SGHVS and CDR2 FNYEAQ. V was clipped by 4 bases and J by 6 bases, with 10 bases between them. The length of the CDR3 is 13 residues. Here the CDR3 DNA reads TGTGCCAGCAGCTGGGGACTTCCCAATGAGCAGTTCTTC. Encoded protein: CASSWGLPNEQFF. The complete variable domain, with remaining parts taken from reference TRBV7-6 and TRBJ2-1, reads GAGVSQSPRYKVTKRGQDVALRCDPISGHVSLYWYRQALGQGPEFLTYFNYEAQQDKSGLPNDRFSAERPEGSISTLTIQRTEQRDSAMYRCASSWGLPNEQFFGPGTRLTVL.

This clonotype was counted only a few times. The CDR3, as DNA: TGCGCCAGCAGCTTAACAGGGTCCGCAATGGGTGAGCAGTTCTTC. As protein: CASSLTGSAMGEQFF. The chain couples TRBV5-1 to TRBJ2-1; tentatively, D is TRBD1 (6 bases). The germline V and J ends were trimmed by 2 bases and 9 bases, with 18 bases remaining between them. The CDR3 spans 15 residues. Germline CDR1 SGHRS, CDR2 YFSETQ.

The chain has TRBV6-2 or TRBV6-3 and TRBJ2-3, with TRBD2 identical over 9 bases. The CDR3 covers 15 residues. Germline trimming cut 5 bases from V and 10 bases from J; bases unmatched to any gene: 13. The V gene's germline CDR1 is MNHEY and CDR2 SVGEGT. Here the CDR3 reads CASSPVAGEVPPQYF. In DNA, the CDR3 is TGTGCCAGCAGTCCGGTAGCGGGAGAGGTCCCCCCGCAGTATTTT.

The chain is built from TRBV10-3 and TRBJ1-5; weak D call: TRBD1 (5 bases). The CDR3 is 14 amino acids. The germline CDR1 and CDR2 sequences are ENHRY and SYGVKD. The V end was cut by 8 bases, the J end by 2 bases, with 13 bases between. This CDR3 is CAISGDAGNQPQHF. CDR3 sequence (DNA): TGTGCCATCTCGGGGGACGCGGGCAATCAGCCCCAGCATTTT.

This chain uses TRBV7-8 with TRBJ2-1; 7 nucleotides agree with TRBD2. The germline V gene has CDR1 SGHVS and CDR2 FQNEAQ. The CDR3 totals 14 residues. With 2 bases clipped from V and 4 bases from J, the junction kept 2 bases outside the gene matches. This CDR3 is CASSLTSVYNEQFF. The DNA of the CDR3 is TGTGCCAGCAGCTTAACTAGCGTTTACAATGAGCAGTTCTTC.

The chain combines TRBV7-6 with TRBJ2-5, with TRBD2 as a possible D gene (7 bases). TRBJ2-7 matches the DNA end more closely, so the J call is doubtful. The germline gives CDR1 SGHVS, CDR2 FNYEAQ. CDR3 length equals 14 residues. CDR3 protein: CASTKRGGRDEQYF. CDR3 sequence (DNA): TGTGCCAGCACCAAGAGGGGGGGCCGGGACGAGCAGTACTTC.

This clonotype turned up a few times. The rearrangement links TRBV7-9 to TRBJ2-1; tentatively, D is TRBD2 (6 bases). Germline V gene data show CDR1 as SEHNR and CDR2 as FQNEAQ (reference sequence). The CDR3 has 15 amino acids. Trimming stripped 0 bases from V and 11 bases from J, with 17 bases between. The CDR3 loop reads CASSLASGTSTKQFF. As DNA, the CDR3 is TGTGCCAGCAGCTTAGCAAGTGGTACTAGCACTAAGCAGTTCTTC.

This chain connects TRBV27 to TRBJ2-5; a weak D match, TRBD1 (5 bases). Near its end, the DNA agrees better with TRBJ2-7, so the J call may be wrong. Germline lookup yields CDR1 MNHEY and CDR2 SMNVEV (reference sequence). The CDR3 loop spans 17 amino acids. In DNA form, the CDR3 reads TGTGCCAGCAGTTTATCGTTTGCCAGGGCGATCACCTACGAGCAGTACTTC. This codes for CASSLSFARAITYEQYF.

The chain couples TRBV2 to TRBJ2-3; 9 bases align to TRBD2. This CDR3 comprises 18 residues. V shed 0 bases, J shed 6 bases, and the junction held 13 bases outside the gene matches. Germline CDR1 is SNHLY and CDR2 is FYNNEI. The CDR3 DNA follows: TGTGCCAGCAGTGAAGCGAGAGGGAGCGGGAGGCCGGAGGATACGCAGTATTTT. It translates to CASSEARGSGRPEDTQYF.

V is TRBV6-6 and J is TRBJ1-2; D unclear. There are 13 residues in the CDR3. Germline values: CDR1 MNHNY, CDR2 SVGAGI (reference sequence). The V and J ends lost 4 bases and 3 bases respectively, with 9 bases between them. The CDR3 DNA is TGTGCCAGCAGTTCCGGATTGGACTATGGCTACACCTTC. Its protein product is CASSSGLDYGYTF.

This clonotype was counted only a few times. The genes are TRBV10-1 and TRBJ2-1, with unresolved D. The CDR3 consists of 16 residues. The V gene lost 0 bases and the J gene lost 4 bases, with 13 bases spanning the gap. Germline CDR1 and CDR2: WNHNN and SYGVQD (reference sequence). The CDR3: CASSESVLGFYNEQFF. The DNA for the CDR3 is TGCGCCAGCAGTGAGTCCGTTTTGGGCTTTTACAATGAGCAGTTCTTC.

The chain recombines TRBV9 with TRBJ2-1; 13 bases are a match to TRBD2. The CDR3 spans 17 residues. Germline V CDR1 and CDR2: SGDLS, YYNGEE. V lost 3 bases and J lost 1; bases outside the gene matches: 4. In DNA form, the CDR3 reads TGTGCCAGCAGCGGGCCACTAGCGGGAGGGTCCTACAATGAGCAGTTCTTC. Its translation: CASSGPLAGGSYNEQFF.

This clonotype showed up just once. The chain is built from TRBV24-1 and TRBJ2-7, with 7 positions matching TRBD1. The CDR3 spans 13 residues. V lost 3 bases, J lost 4 bases, and 2 bases stayed unmatched. From germline, CDR1 is KGHDR and CDR2 SFDVKD. CDR3 sequence: CATSDPTGYEQYF. The CDR3 DNA reads as TGTGCCACCAGTGATCCGACAGGGTACGAGCAGTACTTC.

This clonotype was seen more than once but under ten times. The chain employs TRBV9 and TRBJ1-2; D gene ambiguous. Deletions cut 0 bases from V and 2 bases from J, with 14 bases between. The CDR3 spans 16 residues. Germline CDR1 is SGDLS and CDR2 is YYNGEE. The CDR3 spells CASSVAGARPNYGYTF. The CDR3 bases are TGTGCCAGCAGCGTAGCAGGAGCCCGACCCAACTATGGCTACACCTTC.